The 20 T cell receptor beta chains below come from one sample, sequenced in a study of blood T cell repertoires in COVID-19. Repertoires were generated with immunoSEQ multiplex PCR, while TCRdb's copy carries only in-frame clones and drops some. The table shows over 100,000 clones, with more than 80% occurring only once. Sequencing was performed on peripheral blood. Receptor source: a man between 60 and 75 years old with acute or convalescent COVID-19.

The chain uses TRBV5-6 and TRBJ2-3; tentatively, D is TRBD1 (5 bases). V was shortened by 3 bases and J by 2 bases, with 10 bases between the two germline ends. Germline CDR1 reads SGHDT; CDR2 reads YYEEEE. The CDR3 runs 14 residues. CDR3: CASSSDIFTDTQYF. CDR3 DNA sequence: TGTGCCAGCAGCTCGGACATATTCACAGATACGCAGTATTTT.

This clone was observed once. V gene TRBV7-2 combines with J gene TRBJ1-1, with 10 positions matching TRBD1. The junction had 6 bases not matched to a gene; V was cut back by 4 bases and J by 10 bases. Germline V gives CDR1 SGHTA, CDR2 FQGNSA. The CDR3 is 13 residues long. The CDR3 loop is CASSSDRGLLAFF. The CDR3 bases are TGTGCCAGCAGCTCAGACAGGGGGCTACTAGCTTTCTTT.

J is TRBJ2-2 and V is TRBV7-9, with 8 nucleotides matching TRBD2. V lost 7 bases, J lost 4 bases, and 23 bases stayed unmatched. Germline V gene data show CDR1 as SEHNR and CDR2 as FQNEAQ (reference sequence). This CDR3 region has 20 residues. The DNA for the CDR3 is TGTGCCAGCACCCGGCAGGGGTTGGGTTCAGCGGGAGAATTCACCGGGGAGCTGTTTTTT. As protein: CASTRQGLGSAGEFTGELFF.

This chain connects TRBV6-1 to TRBJ1-5, with 8 bases fitting TRBD1. This CDR3 comprises 16 residues. Looked up from germline, CDR1 is MNHNS and CDR2 is SASEGT. J gave up 5 bases and V 2 bases, and 8 bases lay outside the gene matches. The CDR3 reads CASSESVQGVHQPQHF. Here the CDR3 DNA reads TGTGCCAGCAGTGAATCCGTACAGGGGGTGCATCAGCCCCAGCATTTT.

The chain links TRBV28 to TRBJ2-1, with D hard to call. V lost 8 bases, J lost 2 bases, and 4 bases lay in between. The CDR3 extends over 11 amino acids. In germline, CDR1 is MDHEN, CDR2 SYDVKM. CDR3 residues: CASSPYNEQFF. For the CDR3, the DNA is TGTGCCAGCTCTCCCTACAATGAGCAGTTCTTC.

The V gene is TRBV5-3, the J gene TRBJ1-4; D uncertain. TRBV5-3 is assigned to the ORF class and has an uncertain function. With 3 bases removed from V and 7 bases from J, the gap between germline ends came to 7 bases. CDR3 length: 12 residues. Here the CDR3 DNA reads TGTGCCAGAAGCTGGGAGGGTGAAAAACTGTTTTTT. It yields the protein CARSWEGEKLFF.

The rearrangement links TRBV11-2 to TRBJ2-3; the match to TRBD2 covers 7 bases. Germline V gene data show CDR1 as SGHAT and CDR2 as FQNNGV. The CDR3 is made up of 15 amino acids. V was clipped by 0 bases and J by 4 bases; unmatched bases: 4. The CDR3 loop reads CASSLDRAGADTQYF. The CDR3, as DNA: TGTGCCAGCAGCTTAGATCGGGCGGGAGCAGATACGCAGTATTTT.

This clone was counted a few times. V is TRBV5-1 and J is TRBJ2-7; TRBD2 agrees at 7 bases. The junction had 9 bases not matched to a gene; V was cut back by 0 bases and J by 6 bases. The germline V gene has CDR1 SGHRS and CDR2 YFSETQ. This CDR3 is 15 amino acids long. CDR3 nucleotide sequence: TGCGCCAGCAGCTTGGCCACTAGCGACCTCGCCGAGCAGTACTTC. Its translation is CASSLATSDLAEQYF. Drawing the rest from reference TRBV5-1 and TRBJ2-7, the complete variable domain is KAGVTQTPRYLIKTRGQQVTLSCSPISGHRSVSWYQQTPGQGLQFLFEYFSETQRNKGNFPGRFSGRQFSNSRSEMNVSTLELGDSALYLCASSLATSDLAEQYFGPGTRLTVT.

The chain employs TRBV5-1 and TRBJ1-3; a possible D gene is TRBD1 (5 bases). The CDR3 runs 16 residues. CDR1 is SGHRS and CDR2 is YFSETQ in the germline V gene. Between the trimmed V and J ends, which lost 7 bases and 3 bases, there was a span of 20 bases. The CDR3: CASSSGSGGFGNTIYF. As DNA, the CDR3 is TGCGCCAGCTCTTCGGGTTCTGGGGGGTTTGGAAACACCATATATTTT.

The V and J genes are TRBV11-3 and TRBJ2-1; 8 bases are a match to TRBD1. Germline V CDR1 and CDR2: SGHNT, YENEEA. After removal of 4 bases from V and 5 bases from J, the junction contained 7 bases not matched to a gene. The CDR3 has 15 residues. CDR3 in amino acids: CASSSGQGGHNEQFF. In DNA form, the CDR3 reads TGTGCCAGCAGCTCCGGACAGGGTGGCCACAATGAGCAGTTCTTC.

This chain uses TRBV18 with TRBJ1-1; perhaps TRBD1 as D (5 bases). The CDR3 is 15 amino acids. With 3 bases removed from V and 3 bases from J, the gap between germline ends came to 14 bases. Germline V CDR1 and CDR2: KGHSH, LQKENI. This CDR3 is CASSPGGGRDTEAFF. CDR3 coding DNA: TGTGCCAGCTCACCCGGGGGGGGTCGGGACACTGAAGCTTTCTTT.

The V call is TRBV6-4, the J call TRBJ1-5; weak D call: TRBD1 (6 bases). Trimming pared 3 bases from V and 0 bases from J, leaving 9 bases between. Germline lookup yields CDR1 MRHNA and CDR2 SNTAGT. This CDR3 region has 15 residues. The CDR3 nucleotides are TGTGCCAGCAGTGAAACAGGGTATAGCAATCAGCCCCAGCATTTT. It is translated as CASSETGYSNQPQHF.

This clone appeared a single time. The genes are TRBV5-5 and TRBJ2-5; TRBD1 matches 10 bases. In germline, CDR1 is SGHKS, CDR2 YYEKEE (reference sequence). The length of the CDR3 is 14 residues. The junction had 3 bases not matched to a gene; V was cut back by 0 bases and J by 7 bases. The CDR3 DNA sequence: TGTGCCAGCAGCTTGGATGGACAGGGGGGGACCCAGTACTTC. Protein product: CASSLDGQGGTQYF.

The gene calls are TRBV28 and TRBJ1-5, with D possibly TRBD1 on 6 matching bases. The CDR3 runs to 17 residues. Germline CDR1 reads MDHEN; CDR2 reads SYDVKM. Trimming pared 3 bases from V and 5 bases from J, leaving 20 bases between. The DNA of the CDR3 is TGTGCCAGCAGTTTCGTACAGGGAGCCTGGGATCATCAGCCCCAGCATTTT. Amino acids: CASSFVQGAWDHQPQHF.

The gene calls are TRBV28 and TRBJ1-1; weak D call: TRBD1 (5 bases). The CDR3 length is 13 residues. Germline CDR1 MDHEN, CDR2 SYDVKM. V was clipped by 7 bases and J by 3 bases, with 12 bases between them. CDR3 amino acids: CASNPRGYTEAFF. CDR3 DNA: TGTGCCAGCAACCCAAGGGGATACACTGAAGCTTTCTTT.

The rearrangement uses TRBV5-5 and TRBJ2-7; a possible D gene is TRBD2 (6 bases). The CDR3 has 15 residues. V was clipped by 4 bases and J by 1 base, with 15 bases between them. From germline, CDR1 is SGHKS and CDR2 YYEKEE (reference sequence). As DNA, the CDR3 is TGTGCCAGCAGCAAGGCCGGGACTCTATCCTACGAGCAGTACTTC. This translates into CASSKAGTLSYEQYF.

The rearrangement uses TRBV2 and TRBJ1-4; no definite D call. Germline V CDR1 and CDR2: SNHLY, FYNNEI. CDR3 length equals 11 residues. V lost 5 bases and J 6 bases, leaving 4 bases between the germline ends. CDR3 coding DNA: TGTGCCAGCAGTCTAGATGAAAAACTGTTTTTT. Translating gives CASSLDEKLFF.

This clone has more than one count but fewer than ten. This rearrangement joins TRBV30 to TRBJ2-3, with 7 nucleotides matching TRBD2. This CDR3 spans 15 amino acids. The ends lost 4 bases at V and 4 bases at J; junction bases unmatched: 11. From germline, CDR1 is GTSNPN and CDR2 SVGIG (reference sequence). The CDR3 sequence: CAWKIGLEVSDTQYF. Here the CDR3 DNA reads TGTGCCTGGAAGATAGGACTAGAGGTCTCAGATACGCAGTATTTT.

The rearrangement uses TRBV5-4 and TRBJ2-3, with 10 bases matching TRBD2. Trimming at V came to 3 bases and at J to 4 bases, leaving 8 bases not matched to a gene. The CDR3 covers 16 residues. The germline CDR1 and CDR2 sequences are SGHNT and YYREEE (reference sequence). In DNA, the CDR3 is TGTGCCAGCAGCTCACCAGCGGGAGGGGAATCAGATACGCAGTATTTT. This gives the protein CASSSPAGGESDTQYF.

This clone showed up just a few times. The rearrangement links TRBV6-1 to TRBJ1-2; 9 nucleotides line up with TRBD1. After removal of 1 base from V and 2 bases from J, the junction contained 2 bases not matched to a gene. Germline CDR1 and CDR2: MNHNS and SASEGT. The length of the CDR3 is 15 residues. The CDR3 sequence is CASSEGTGVNYGYTF. The CDR3, as DNA: TGTGCCAGCAGTGAAGGGACAGGGGTAAACTATGGCTACACCTTC.